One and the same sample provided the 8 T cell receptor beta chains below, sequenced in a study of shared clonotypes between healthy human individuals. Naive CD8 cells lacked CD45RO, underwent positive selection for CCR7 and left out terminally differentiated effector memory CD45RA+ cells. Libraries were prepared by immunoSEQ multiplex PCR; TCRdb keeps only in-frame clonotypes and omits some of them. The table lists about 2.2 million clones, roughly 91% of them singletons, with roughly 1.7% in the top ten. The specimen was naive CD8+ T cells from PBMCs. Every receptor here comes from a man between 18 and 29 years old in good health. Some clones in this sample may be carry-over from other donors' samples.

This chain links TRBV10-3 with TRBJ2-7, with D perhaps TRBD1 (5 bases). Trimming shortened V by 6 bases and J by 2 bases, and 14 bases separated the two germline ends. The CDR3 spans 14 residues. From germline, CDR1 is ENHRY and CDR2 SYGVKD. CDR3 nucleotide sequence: TGTGCCATCAGGGAACCGACAGACACCTACGAGCAGTACTTC. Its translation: CAIREPTDTYEQYF.

In DNA, the CDR3 is TGTGCCTGCGCATCCTTTATGAACACTGAAGCTTTCTTT. Protein: CACASFMNTEAFF. The chain carries TRBV7-9 and TRBJ1-1, with D unresolved. The CDR3 runs to 13 residues. The V gene lost 11 bases and the J gene lost 0 bases, with 13 bases spanning the gap. Germline CDR1 SEHNR, CDR2 FQNEAQ (reference sequence).

The CDR3 here is CASSSQGSTGELFF. Here the CDR3 DNA reads TGTGCCAGCAGTTCCCAGGGGAGCACCGGGGAGCTGTTTTTT. The genes are TRBV27 and TRBJ2-2; a possible D gene is TRBD1 (6 bases). V was shortened by 4 bases and J by 4 bases, with 10 bases between the two germline ends. Germline CDR1 is MNHEY and CDR2 is SMNVEV (reference sequence). The length of the CDR3 is 14 residues.

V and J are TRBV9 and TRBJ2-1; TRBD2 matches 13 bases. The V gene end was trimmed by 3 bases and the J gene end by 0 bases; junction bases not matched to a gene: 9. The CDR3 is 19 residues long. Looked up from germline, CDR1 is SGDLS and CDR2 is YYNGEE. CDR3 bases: TGTGCCAGCAGCGCTCGGACTAGCGGGAGTGACTCCTCCTACAATGAGCAGTTCTTC. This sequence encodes CASSARTSGSDSSYNEQFF.

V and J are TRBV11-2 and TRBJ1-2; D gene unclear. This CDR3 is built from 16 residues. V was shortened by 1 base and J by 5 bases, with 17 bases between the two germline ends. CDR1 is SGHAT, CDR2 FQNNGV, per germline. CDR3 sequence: CASSLGSPVYGYGYTF. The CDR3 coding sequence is TGTGCCAGCAGCTTAGGGTCACCGGTATATGGGTATGGCTACACCTTC.

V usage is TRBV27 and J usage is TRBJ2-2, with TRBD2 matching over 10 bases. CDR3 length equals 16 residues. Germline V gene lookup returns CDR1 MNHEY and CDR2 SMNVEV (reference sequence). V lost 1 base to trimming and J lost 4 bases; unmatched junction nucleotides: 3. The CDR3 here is CASSLWVAGGTGELFF. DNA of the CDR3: TGTGCCAGCAGTTTATGGGTAGCGGGAGGCACCGGGGAGCTGTTTTTT.

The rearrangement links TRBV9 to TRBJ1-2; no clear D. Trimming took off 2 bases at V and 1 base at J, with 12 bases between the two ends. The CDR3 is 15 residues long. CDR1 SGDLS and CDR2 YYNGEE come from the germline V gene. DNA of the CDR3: TGTGCCAGCAGCGTGGGTCTTCGGGATAACTATGGCTACACCTTC. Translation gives CASSVGLRDNYGYTF.

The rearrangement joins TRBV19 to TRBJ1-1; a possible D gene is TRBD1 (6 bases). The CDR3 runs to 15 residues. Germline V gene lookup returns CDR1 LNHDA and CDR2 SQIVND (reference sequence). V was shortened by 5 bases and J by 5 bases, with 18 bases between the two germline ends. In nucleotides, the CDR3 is TGTGCCAGTAGTGGTGGGGGGGGCTTTCTTACTGAAGCTTTCTTT. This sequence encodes CASSGGGGFLTEAFF. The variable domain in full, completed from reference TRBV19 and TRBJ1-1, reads DGGITQSPKYLFRKEGQNVTLSCEQNLNHDAMYWYRQDPGQGLRLIYYSQIVNDFQKGDIAEGYSVSREKKESFPLTVTSAQKNPTAFYLCASSGGGGFLTEAFFGQGTRLTVV.